The clone carrying this T cell receptor beta chain was seen ten or more times. Its antigen is currently unknown. Treatment of any kind had been given to no patient before thyroid surgery. This sample is part of a study of metastatic and nonmetastatic thyroid tumors. Study-level results: Relative to benign nodules, malignant thyroid tumors were reportedly characterized by significantly elevated TCR beta diversity in blood and tumor.

Under the authors' procedure: Differences in CDR3 between clinicopathological groups were drawn on to build a classifier intended to discriminate distant-metastatic papillary thyroid cancer patients. MiXCR reprocessed the PCR reads for TCRdb. The V and J calls and clone size come from TCRdb's table, not from the authors' own analysis. Of 30,000 to 35,000 clones listed, less than 30% are singletons. The CDR3 spans 17 residues. V shed 1 base, J shed 7 bases, and the junction held 8 bases outside the gene matches. The germline V gene encodes CDR1 SGHRS and CDR2 YFSETQ. The sequenced sample consisted of blood. The receptor's source is a female donor with papillary thyroid cancer or a benign thyroid nodule (not recorded which). Some clones in this sample may be carry-over from other donors' samples. The J gene is TRBJ2-1, the V gene TRBV5-1, with 13 bases fitting TRBD2. CDR3 sequence (DNA): TGCGCCAGCAGCTTGACTAGCGGGAGGGCTTTTGTTAATGAGCAGTTCTTC. Protein sequence: CASSLTSGRAFVNEQFF.